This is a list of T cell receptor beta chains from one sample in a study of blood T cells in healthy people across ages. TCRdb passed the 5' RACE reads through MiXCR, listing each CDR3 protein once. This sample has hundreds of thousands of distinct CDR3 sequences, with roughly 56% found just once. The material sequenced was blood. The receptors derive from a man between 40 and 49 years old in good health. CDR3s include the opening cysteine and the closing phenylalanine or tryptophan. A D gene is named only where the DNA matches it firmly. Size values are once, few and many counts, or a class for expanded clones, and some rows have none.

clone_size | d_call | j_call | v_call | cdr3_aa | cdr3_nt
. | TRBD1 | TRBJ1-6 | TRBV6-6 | CASSYTGQGANSPLHF | TGTGCCAGCAGTTACACCGGACAGGGAGCTAATTCACCCCTCCACTTT
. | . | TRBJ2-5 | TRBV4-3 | CASSQDGGASQETQYF | TGCGCCAGCAGCCAAGATGGTGGGGCTAGCCAAGAGACCCAGTACTTC
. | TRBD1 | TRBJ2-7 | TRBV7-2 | CASRGAGGYEQYF | TGTGCCAGCAGGGGGGCAGGGGGCTACGAGCAGTACTTC
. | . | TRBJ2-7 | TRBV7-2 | CASSKDWGAPREQYF | TGTGCCAGCAGCAAAGATTGGGGAGCCCCCCGCGAGCAGTACTTC
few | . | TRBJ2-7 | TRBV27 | CASSSSGVSYEQYF | TGTGCCAGCAGTTCATCGGGAGTTTCCTACGAGCAGTACTTC
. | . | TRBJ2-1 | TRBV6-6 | CASSGTKADNEQFF | TGTGCCAGCAGTGGGACCAAAGCGGACAATGAGCAGTTCTTC
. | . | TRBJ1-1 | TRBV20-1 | CSVPGGSNTEAFF | TGCAGTGTTCCGGGGGGGTCGAACACTGAAGCTTTCTTT
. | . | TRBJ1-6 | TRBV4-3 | CASSQDLRGSPLHF | TGCGCCAGCAGCCAAGATTTGAGGGGATCACCCCTCCACTTT
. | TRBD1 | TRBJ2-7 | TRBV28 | CASSFTRTGGGQQYF | TGTGCCAGCAGTTTCACCCGGACAGGGGGCGGACAGCAGTACTTC
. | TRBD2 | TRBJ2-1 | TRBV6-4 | CASSLGTSGGAEEQFF | TGTGCCAGCAGTCTCGGGACTAGCGGGGGGGCGGAGGAGCAGTTCTTC
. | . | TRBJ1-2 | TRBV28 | CASSAGRNNYGYTF | TGTGCCAGCAGTGCAGGACGGAATAACTATGGCTACACCTTC
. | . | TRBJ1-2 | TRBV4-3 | CASRNRGARYGYTF | TGCGCCAGCCGGAACCGGGGGGCGCGCTATGGCTACACCTTC
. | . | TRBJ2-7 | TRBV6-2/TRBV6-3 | CASSRAGSVEQYF | TGTGCCAGCAGTCGGGCAGGCTCGGTCGAGCAGTACTTC
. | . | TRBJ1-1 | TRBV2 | CANSEEGLTAFF | TGTGCCAACAGTGAAGAGGGGCTCACAGCTTTCTTT
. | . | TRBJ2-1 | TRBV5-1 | CASSLGEAREQFF | TGCGCCAGCAGCTTGGGGGAGGCTCGTGAGCAGTTCTTC
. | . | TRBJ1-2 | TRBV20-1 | CSARQRPSNYGYTF | TGCAGTGCTAGACAGCGGCCGTCAAACTATGGCTACACCTTC
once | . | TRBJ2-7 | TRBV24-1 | CATSDPRGSYNEQYF | TGTGCCACCAGTGACCCCAGAGGGTCCTACAATGAGCAGTACTTC
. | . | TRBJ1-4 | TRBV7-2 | CASSLAALSRTNEKLFF | TGTGCCAGCAGCTTAGCTGCGCTCAGCAGAACTAATGAAAAACTGTTTTTT
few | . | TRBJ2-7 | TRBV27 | CASNPFRGLAYEQYF | TGTGCCAGCAACCCCTTCCGGGGGTTAGCCTACGAGCAGTACTTC
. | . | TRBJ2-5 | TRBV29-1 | CSVGDRGETQYF | TGCAGCGTTGGTGACCGAGGAGAGACCCAGTACTTC
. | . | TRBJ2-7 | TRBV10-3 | CAITAGQETYAQYF | TGTGCCATCACAGCGGGACAGGAGACCTATGCGCAGTACTTC
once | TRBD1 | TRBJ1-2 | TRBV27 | CASSSGGTGEVGGYTF | TGTGCCAGCAGTTCGGGGGGGACAGGGGAAGTTGGTGGCTACACCTTC